A selection of T cell receptor beta chains follows, all from one sample in a study of early T cells in non-severe SARS-CoV-2 infection. TCRdb called the 5' RACE reads again in MiXCR, with one record for every CDR3 protein. Altogether 35,000 to 45,000 distinct CDR3 sequences are present, 12% being singletons, with the ten largest covering 16%. The sequencing input was whole blood. The origin of the receptors is an adult who was a healthcare worker with PCR-confirmed SARS-CoV-2 infection or an uninfected control (not recorded which). Each CDR3 is given with its conserved first and last residue. The D gene is left open where the match is weak. For some rows the clone size is stated as once, few or many, or as a class when expanded; others skip it.

J: TRBJ1-1; D: NA; V: TRBV6-4; size: many; CDR3: CASSEQGRMGTEAFF; DNA: TGTGCCAGCAGTGAACAGGGTCGGATGGGCACTGAAGCTTTCTTT
J: TRBJ2-1; D: NA; V: TRBV6-1; size: few; CDR3: CASSERGGLSNEQFF; DNA: TGTGCCAGCAGTGAAAGGGGGGGGCTTTCCAATGAGCAGTTCTTC
J: TRBJ1-1; D: NA; V: TRBV18; size: many; CDR3: CASSPDQNTEAFF; DNA: TGTGCCAGCTCGCCAGATCAGAACACTGAAGCTTTCTTT
J: TRBJ2-1; D: TRBD2; V: TRBV20-1; size: NA; CDR3: CSASPSGGTLAYNEQFF; DNA: TGCAGTGCTAGTCCCAGCGGGGGGACGCTCGCATACAATGAGCAGTTCTTC
J: TRBJ2-1; D: NA; V: TRBV29-1; size: many; CDR3: CSVRRGRLDEQFF; DNA: TGCAGCGTGAGGAGGGGGAGATTAGATGAGCAGTTCTTC
J: TRBJ1-1; D: TRBD1; V: TRBV7-9; size: few; CDR3: CASSMDRVEAFF; DNA: TGTGCCAGCAGCATGGACAGGGTTGAAGCTTTCTTT
J: TRBJ2-4; D: NA; V: TRBV20-1; size: few; CDR3: CSAREQGRNIQYF; DNA: TGCAGTGCTAGGGAACAGGGGAGGAACATTCAGTACTTC
J: TRBJ2-2; D: NA; V: TRBV3-1; size: many; CDR3: CASSQVKTGELFF; DNA: TGTGCCAGCAGCCAAGTAAAAACCGGGGAGCTGTTTTTT
J: TRBJ2-7; D: NA; V: TRBV7-3; size: many; CDR3: CASSLSEVGEQYF; DNA: TGTGCCAGCAGCTTAAGTGAGGTCGGCGAGCAGTACTTC
J: TRBJ2-7; D: NA; V: TRBV11-2; size: NA; CDR3: CASSLGVVEQYF; DNA: TGTGCCAGCAGCTTAGGGGTAGTCGAGCAGTACTTC
J: TRBJ2-3; D: NA; V: TRBV4-1; size: many; CDR3: CASSQLGGDTQYF; DNA: TGCGCCAGCAGCCAGCTGGGGGGAGATACGCAGTATTTT
J: TRBJ2-3; D: NA; V: TRBV5-1; size: NA; CDR3: CASSFGLTDTQYF; DNA: TGCGCCAGCAGCTTCGGGCTCACAGATACGCAGTATTTT
J: TRBJ1-6; D: NA; V: TRBV11-2; size: many; CDR3: CASSLSRHGNSPLHF; DNA: TGTGCCAGCAGCTTAAGTCGGCACGGCAATTCACCCCTCCACTTT
J: TRBJ2-5; D: TRBD1; V: TRBV2; size: NA; CDR3: CASLGQGAIQETQYF; DNA: TGTGCCAGCCTAGGACAGGGGGCGATCCAAGAGACCCAGTACTTC
J: TRBJ1-2; D: NA; V: TRBV9; size: NA; CDR3: CASSIGQRDGYTF; DNA: TGTGCCAGCAGCATCGGACAGAGAGATGGCTACACCTTC